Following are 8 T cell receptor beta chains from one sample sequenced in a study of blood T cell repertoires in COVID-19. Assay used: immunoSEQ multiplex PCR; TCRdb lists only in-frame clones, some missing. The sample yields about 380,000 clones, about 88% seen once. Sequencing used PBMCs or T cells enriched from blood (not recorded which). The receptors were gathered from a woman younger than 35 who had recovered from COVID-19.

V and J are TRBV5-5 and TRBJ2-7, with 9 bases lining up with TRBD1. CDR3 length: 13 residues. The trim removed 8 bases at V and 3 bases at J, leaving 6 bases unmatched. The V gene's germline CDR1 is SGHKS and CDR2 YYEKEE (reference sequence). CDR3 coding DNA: TGTGCCAGTGGACAGGGGAGCCTCTACGAGCAGTACTTC. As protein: CASGQGSLYEQYF. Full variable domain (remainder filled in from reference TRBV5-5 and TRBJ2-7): DAGVTQSPTHLIKTRGQQVTLRCSPISGHKSVSWYQQVLGQGPQFIFQYYEKEERGRGNFPDRFSARQFPNYSSELNVNALLLGDSALYLCASGQGSLYEQYFGPGTRLTVT.

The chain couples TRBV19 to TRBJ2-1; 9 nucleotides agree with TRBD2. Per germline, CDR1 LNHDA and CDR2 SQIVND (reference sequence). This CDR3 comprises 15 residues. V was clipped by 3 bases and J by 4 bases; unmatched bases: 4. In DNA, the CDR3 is TGTGCCAGTAGTATTGGGCGGGGGGGTTACAATGAGCAGTTCTTC. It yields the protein CASSIGRGGYNEQFF.

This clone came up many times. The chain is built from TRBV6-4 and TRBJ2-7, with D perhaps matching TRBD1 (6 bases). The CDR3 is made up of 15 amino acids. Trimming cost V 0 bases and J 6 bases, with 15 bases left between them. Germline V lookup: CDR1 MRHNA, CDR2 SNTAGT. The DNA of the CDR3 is TGTGCCAGCAGTGACTCGATTAGTTCAGGGGCCGAGCAGTACTTC. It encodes CASSDSISSGAEQYF.

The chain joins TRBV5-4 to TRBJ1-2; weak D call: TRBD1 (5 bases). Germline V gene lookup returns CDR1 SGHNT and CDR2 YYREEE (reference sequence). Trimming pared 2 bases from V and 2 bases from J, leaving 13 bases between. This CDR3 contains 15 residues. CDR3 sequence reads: CASSFVGRVNYGYTF. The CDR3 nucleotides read TGTGCCAGCAGCTTCGTGGGCAGGGTGAACTATGGCTACACCTTC.

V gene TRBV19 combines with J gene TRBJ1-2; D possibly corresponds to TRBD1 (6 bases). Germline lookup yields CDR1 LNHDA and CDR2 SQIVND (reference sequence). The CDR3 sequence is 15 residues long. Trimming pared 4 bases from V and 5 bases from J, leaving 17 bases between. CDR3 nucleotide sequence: TGTGCCAGTAGTACGCACAGGGTGCGTGGGTATGGCTACACCTTC. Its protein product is CASSTHRVRGYGYTF.

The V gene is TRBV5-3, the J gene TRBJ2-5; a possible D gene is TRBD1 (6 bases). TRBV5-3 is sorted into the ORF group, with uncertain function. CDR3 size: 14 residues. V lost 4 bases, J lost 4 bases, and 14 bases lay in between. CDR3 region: CARSILTGRETQYF. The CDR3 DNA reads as TGTGCCAGAAGCATACTGACAGGTCGAGAGACCCAGTACTTC.

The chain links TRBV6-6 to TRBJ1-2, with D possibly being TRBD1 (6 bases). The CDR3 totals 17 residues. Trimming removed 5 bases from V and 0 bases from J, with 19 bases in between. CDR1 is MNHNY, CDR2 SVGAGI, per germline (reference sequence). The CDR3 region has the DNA TGTGCCAGCAGTAGATCGGCTTACGGGGGGCCTAACTATGGCTACACCTTC. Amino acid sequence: CASSRSAYGGPNYGYTF.

Here the CDR3 reads CASSQLGAGNTEAFF. CDR3 sequence (DNA): TGTGCCAGCAGCCAACTGGGGGCGGGGAACACTGAAGCTTTCTTT. The chain carries TRBV3-1 (or the pseudogene TRBV3-2) and TRBJ1-1, with D possibly being TRBD1 (6 bases). V was clipped by 2 bases and J by 1 base, with 11 bases between them. Germline values: CDR1 LGHDT, CDR2 YNNKEL (reference sequence). There are 15 residues in the CDR3.